The rows below give T cell receptor beta chains drawn from one sample of a study of cytomegalovirus exposure and HLA in healthy donors. TCRdb's copy holds only in-frame clones and misses some; the assay was immunoSEQ multiplex PCR. The sample records about 86,000 clones, 60% to 80% being singletons. Sequenced: PBMCs. These receptors were obtained from a man in his sixties in good health and CMV-seronegative. Each CDR3 is given with its conserved first and last residue. The order of the fields is CDR3 length, clone size, J gene, D gene, V gene, CDR3 protein, CDR3 DNA. D genes are given only for firm matches. The size field is filled for only some rows; it gives once, few, many or a size class.

13 . TRBJ1-5 . TRBV6-6 CASSYTQGQPQHF TGTGCCAGCAGTTACACCCAGGGGCAGCCCCAGCATTTT
20 . TRBJ2-2 TRBD1 TRBV15 CATSRTTGERGQGNTGELFF TGTGCCACCAGCAGGACCACAGGGGAGAGAGGACAAGGGAACACCGGGGAGCTGTTTTTT
16 . TRBJ2-3 TRBD2 TRBV28 CASESPGRESADTQYF TGTGCCAGTGAATCCCCGGGGCGGGAGTCGGCAGATACGCAGTATTTT
15 once TRBJ2-7 . TRBV6-1 CASSEGRGALGEQYF TGTGCCAGCAGTGAAGGGAGGGGAGCCCTAGGCGAGCAGTACTTC
17 once TRBJ2-7 . TRBV4-2 CASSQEGSLLSSYEQYF TGTGCCAGCAGCCAAGAGGGTAGTTTACTATCGTCCTACGAGCAGTACTTC
16 . TRBJ1-2 . TRBV5-5 CASSLSGTQRTYGYTF TGTGCCAGCAGCTTGTCCGGGACTCAAAGAACCTATGGCTACACCTTC
16 . TRBJ2-1 TRBD2 TRBV10-3 CAISGATSGRGNEQFF TGTGCCATCAGTGGCGCAACTAGCGGGAGGGGAAATGAGCAGTTCTTC
17 once TRBJ2-7 TRBD2 TRBV10-3 CAISVTLAGGYPYEQYF TGTGCCATCAGTGTAACATTAGCGGGAGGCTATCCCTACGAGCAGTACTTC
14 . TRBJ1-6 . TRBV5-6 CASSLGTEDSPLHF TGTGCCAGCAGCTTGGGGACTGAAGATTCACCCCTCCACTTT
13 . TRBJ2-5 . TRBV5-1 CASSLVAEETQYF TGCGCCAGCAGCTTAGTGGCGGAAGAGACCCAGTACTTC
15 . TRBJ2-5 . TRBV5-6 CASSTPFGGRGTQYF TGTGCCAGCAGCACCCCCTTCGGCGGGCGGGGGACCCAGTACTTC
17 . TRBJ2-5 TRBD2 TRBV4-1 CASSHSSGLAIGETQYF TGCGCCAGCAGCCATTCATCGGGACTAGCTATTGGAGAGACCCAGTACTTC
16 . TRBJ1-5 . TRBV28 CASSYPTGLRNQPQHF TGTGCCAGCAGTTACCCGACAGGCTTGAGAAATCAGCCCCAGCATTTT
16 . TRBJ2-1 TRBD1 TRBV4-3 CASSQEARQGYNEQFF TGCGCCAGCAGCCAAGAGGCCAGACAGGGTTACAATGAGCAGTTCTTC
14 few TRBJ1-5 TRBD1 TRBV7-6 CASSLGQDFEPQHF TGTGCCAGCAGCTTGGGACAGGATTTTGAGCCCCAGCATTTT
14 few TRBJ2-3 . TRBV5-1 CASRGLLSTDTQYF TGCGCCAGCAGAGGACTCCTGAGCACAGATACGCAGTATTTT
16 . TRBJ1-4 TRBD1 TRBV28 CASSPPPGTEFEKLFF TGTGCCAGCAGTCCGCCTCCCGGGACAGAATTCGAAAAACTGTTTTTT
13 . TRBJ1-1 . TRBV9 CASSLQGETEAFF TGTGCCAGCAGCCTACAGGGAGAAACTGAAGCTTTCTTT